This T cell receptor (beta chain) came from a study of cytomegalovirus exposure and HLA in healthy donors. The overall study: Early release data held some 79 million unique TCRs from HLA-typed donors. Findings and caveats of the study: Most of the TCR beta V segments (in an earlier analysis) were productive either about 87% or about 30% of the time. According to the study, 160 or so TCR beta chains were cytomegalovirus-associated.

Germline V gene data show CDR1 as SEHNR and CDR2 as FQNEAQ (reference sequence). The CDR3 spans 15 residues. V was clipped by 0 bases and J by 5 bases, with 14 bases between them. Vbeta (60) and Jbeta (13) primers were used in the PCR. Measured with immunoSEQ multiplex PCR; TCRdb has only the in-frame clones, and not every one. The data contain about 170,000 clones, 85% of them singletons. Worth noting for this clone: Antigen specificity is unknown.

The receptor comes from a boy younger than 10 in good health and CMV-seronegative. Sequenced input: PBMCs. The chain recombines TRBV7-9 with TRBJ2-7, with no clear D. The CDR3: CASSLAGPTFHEQYF. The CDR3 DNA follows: TGTGCCAGCAGCTTAGCGGGCCCTACGTTCCACGAGCAGTACTTC.